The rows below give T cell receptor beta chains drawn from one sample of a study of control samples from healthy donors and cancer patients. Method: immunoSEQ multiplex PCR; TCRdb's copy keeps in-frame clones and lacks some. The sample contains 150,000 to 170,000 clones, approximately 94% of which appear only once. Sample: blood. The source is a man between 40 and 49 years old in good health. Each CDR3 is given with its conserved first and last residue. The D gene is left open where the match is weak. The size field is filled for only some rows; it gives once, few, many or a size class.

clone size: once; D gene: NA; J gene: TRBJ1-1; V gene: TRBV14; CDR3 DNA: TGTGCCAGCAGCCAAGGGCAACTCACTGAAGCTTTCTTT; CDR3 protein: CASSQGQLTEAFF
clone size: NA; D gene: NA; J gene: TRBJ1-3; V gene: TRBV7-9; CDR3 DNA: TGTGCCACCACCCAGGGCCCCTCTGGAAACACCATATATTTT; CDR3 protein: CATTQGPSGNTIYF
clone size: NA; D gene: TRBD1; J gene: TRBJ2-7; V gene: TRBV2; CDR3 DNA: TGTGCCAGCAGTGAGTACCGGGACAGGGGCCGCTACGAGCAGTACTTC; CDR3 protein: CASSEYRDRGRYEQYF
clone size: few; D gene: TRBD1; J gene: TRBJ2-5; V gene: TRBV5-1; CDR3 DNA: TGCGCCAGCAGCACCAGGACAGGGTTTCAAGAGACCCAGTACTTC; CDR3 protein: CASSTRTGFQETQYF
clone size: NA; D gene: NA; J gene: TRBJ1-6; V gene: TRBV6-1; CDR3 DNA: TGTGCCAGCAGTGAAGGGCCTAGGGATCTGAGCTCCTATAATTCACCCCTCCACTTT; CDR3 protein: CASSEGPRDLSSYNSPLHF
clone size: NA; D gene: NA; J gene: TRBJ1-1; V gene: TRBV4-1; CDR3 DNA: TGCGCCAGCAGCCAAGATAGGGGCAGGGGTGGGACTGAAGCTTTCTTT; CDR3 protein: CASSQDRGRGGTEAFF
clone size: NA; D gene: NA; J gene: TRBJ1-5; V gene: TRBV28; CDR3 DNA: TGTGCCAGCAGCTCCGGGCCGCAGCCCCAGCATTTT; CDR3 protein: CASSSGPQPQHF
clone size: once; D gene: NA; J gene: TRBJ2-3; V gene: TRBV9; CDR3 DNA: TGTGCCAGCAGCGTAGTGGGGGCGGCAGATACGCAGTATTTT; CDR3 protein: CASSVVGAADTQYF
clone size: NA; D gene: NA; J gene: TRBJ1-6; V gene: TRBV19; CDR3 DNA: TGTGCCAGTAGTATGGATCGGGGCTTCAATTCACCCCTCCACTTT; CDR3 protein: CASSMDRGFNSPLHF
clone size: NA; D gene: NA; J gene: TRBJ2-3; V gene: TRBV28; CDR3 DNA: TGTGCCAGCAGTTTAGGGGCCCCAGATACGCAGTATTTT; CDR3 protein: CASSLGAPDTQYF
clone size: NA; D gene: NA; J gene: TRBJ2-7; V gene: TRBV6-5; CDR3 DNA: TGTGCCAGCAACCCACCGGGCACCTACGAGCAGTACTTC; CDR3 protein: CASNPPGTYEQYF
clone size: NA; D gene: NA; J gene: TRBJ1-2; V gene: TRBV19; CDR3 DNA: TGTGCCAGTACCCGGGGGCGGGGAAATGGCTACACCTTC; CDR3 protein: CASTRGRGNGYTF
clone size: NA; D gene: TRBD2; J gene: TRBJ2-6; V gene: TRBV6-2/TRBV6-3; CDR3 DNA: TGTGCCAGCAGTCCAAGACTAGCGGGGAACTCTGGGGCCAACGTCCTGACTTTC; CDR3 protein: CASSPRLAGNSGANVLTF
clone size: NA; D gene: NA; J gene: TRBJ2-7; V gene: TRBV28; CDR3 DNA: TGTGCCAGCAGCCTTAGAGGGGGGAGGAGGGAGCAGTACTTC; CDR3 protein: CASSLRGGRREQYF
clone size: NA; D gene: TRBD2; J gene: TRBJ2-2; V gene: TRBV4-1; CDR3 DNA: TGCGCCAGCAGCCAACTGGGACTAGGGGGCGGGGAGCTGTTTTTT; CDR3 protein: CASSQLGLGGGELFF
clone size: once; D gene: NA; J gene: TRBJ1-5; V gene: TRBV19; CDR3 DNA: TGTGCCAGTAGTATTGACGACGGTCAGCCCCAGCATTTT; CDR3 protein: CASSIDDGQPQHF
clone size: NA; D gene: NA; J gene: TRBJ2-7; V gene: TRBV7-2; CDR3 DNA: TGTGCCAGCAGCTCCTACCAGAACGAGCAGTACTTC; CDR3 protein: CASSSYQNEQYF
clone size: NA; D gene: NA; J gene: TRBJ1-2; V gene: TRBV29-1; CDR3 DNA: TGCAGCGTTGGAGGCGGGGGCACGGATGGCTACACCTTC; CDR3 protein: CSVGGGGTDGYTF
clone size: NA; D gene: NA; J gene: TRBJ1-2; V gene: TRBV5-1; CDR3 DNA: TGCGCCAGCAGCTTGGTCCCGGCAGGGCTGGACTATGGCTACACCTTC; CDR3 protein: CASSLVPAGLDYGYTF
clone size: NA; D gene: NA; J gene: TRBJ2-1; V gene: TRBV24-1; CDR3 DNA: TGTGCCACCAGTGACACCGGGACATCCTACAATGAGCAGTTCTTC; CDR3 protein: CATSDTGTSYNEQFF
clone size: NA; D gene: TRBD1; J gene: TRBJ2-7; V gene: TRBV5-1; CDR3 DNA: TGCGCCAGCAGCTTGGCCGGGCTCCCGCGACAGGGCTTCTACGAGCAGTACTTC; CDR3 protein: CASSLAGLPRQGFYEQYF
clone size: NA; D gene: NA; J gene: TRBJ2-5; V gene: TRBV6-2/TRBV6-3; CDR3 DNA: TGTGCCAGCAGTTACGCAGGGAGGACAGAGACCCAGTACTTC; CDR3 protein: CASSYAGRTETQYF
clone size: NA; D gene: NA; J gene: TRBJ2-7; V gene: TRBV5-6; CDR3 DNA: TGTGCCAGCAGCTTCGGCCGATCCTATCTAGAGCAGTACTTC; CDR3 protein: CASSFGRSYLEQYF
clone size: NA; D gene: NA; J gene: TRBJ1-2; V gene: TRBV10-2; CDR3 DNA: TGCGCCAGCAGTGAGTCGGGTCAGGTCAACTATGGCTACACCTTC; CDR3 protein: CASSESGQVNYGYTF
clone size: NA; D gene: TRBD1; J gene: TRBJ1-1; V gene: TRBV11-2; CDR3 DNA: TGTGCCAGCAGCCTTACACCAGGACAGGGTAGGACTGAAGCTTTCTTT; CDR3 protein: CASSLTPGQGRTEAFF
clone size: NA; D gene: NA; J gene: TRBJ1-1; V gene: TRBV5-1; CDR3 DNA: TGCGCCAGCAGCTTGGCTGTGAACACTGAAGCTTTCTTT; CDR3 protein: CASSLAVNTEAFF
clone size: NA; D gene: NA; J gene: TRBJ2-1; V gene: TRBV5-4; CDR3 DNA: TGTGCCAGCAGCTTTCGCAGGGACTACAATGAGCAGTTCTTC; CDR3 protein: CASSFRRDYNEQFF
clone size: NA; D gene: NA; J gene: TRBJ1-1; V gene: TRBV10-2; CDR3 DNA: TGCGCCAGCAGGACCCTTACTGGGGGGGTCCTTTTCGGGCCTCAAAGGAACACTGAAGCTTTCTTT; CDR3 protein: CASRTLTGGVLFGPQRNTEAFF
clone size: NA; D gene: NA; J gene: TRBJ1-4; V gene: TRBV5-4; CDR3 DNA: TGTGCCAGCAGCCATAATGAAAAACTGTTTTTT; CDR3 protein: CASSHNEKLFF
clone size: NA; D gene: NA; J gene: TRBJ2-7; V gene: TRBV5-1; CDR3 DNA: TGCGCCAGCAGCTTGGGGGAATCCTACGAGCAGTACTTC; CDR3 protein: CASSLGESYEQYF
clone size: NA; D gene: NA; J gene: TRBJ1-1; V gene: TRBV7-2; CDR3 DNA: TGTGCCAGCAGCTTAGCCCCACCCCCACAGGGTTGGACTGAAGCTTTCTTT; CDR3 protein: CASSLAPPPQGWTEAFF